This TCR beta chain was captured by sequencing in a study of blood T cell repertoires in COVID-19. Overall study: Collection of acute and convalescent COVID-19 samples took place in the United States, Italy and Spain.

As processed by the authors: Amplification with reference gene primers provided the estimates of nucleated cell counts. Profiling relied on immunoSEQ multiplex PCR, and the TCRdb table lists in-frame clones only, not all of them. Clonal size and the V and J genes are those of that table, whereas D and trimming came from the DNA. The table records 84,000 or so clones, more than 60% of them present only once. The receptor's source is a human donor in a cohort sampled during active COVID-19. The sample taken for sequencing was peripheral blood.

This CDR3 is CASSIGSLGANSNQPQHF. As DNA, the CDR3 is TGTGCCAGTAGTATAGGTAGCTTGGGAGCTAATAGCAATCAGCCCCAGCATTTT. This chain joins TRBV19 and TRBJ1-5; D unclear. The CDR3 consists of 18 residues. Between the trimmed V and J ends, which lost 1 base and 0 bases, there was a span of 16 bases. Germline V gene lookup returns CDR1 LNHDA and CDR2 SQIVND (reference sequence). The entire variable domain, with the rest obtained from reference TRBV19 and TRBJ1-5, is as follows: DGGITQSPKYLFRKEGQNVTLSCEQNLNHDAMYWYRQDPGQGLRLIYYSQIVNDFQKGDIAEGYSVSREKKESFPLTVTSAQKNPTAFYLCASSIGSLGANSNQPQHFGDGTRLSIL.